This T cell receptor (beta chain) was found in a study of chemoradiotherapy in HPV16-positive cancers. Assay: immunoSEQ multiplex PCR; the TCRdb copy retains only in-frame clones and omits some. The sample has 3,000 to 4,000 clones; over 70% are singletons. CDR1 WNHNN and CDR2 SYGVQD come from the germline V gene (reference sequence). The CDR3 has 14 amino acids. V was shortened by 5 bases and J by 4 bases, with 12 bases between the two germline ends. The source material was tumor tissue, sampled from a patient who underwent chemoradiotherapy. V and J are TRBV10-1 and TRBJ1-3; D call uncertain. This TCR was sampled from a human donor with HPV-associated anogenital cancer. CDR3 in amino acids: CASSLGKRGNTIYF. The CDR3 DNA follows: TGCGCCAGCAGTCTCGGCAAACGAGGAAACACCATATATTTT.